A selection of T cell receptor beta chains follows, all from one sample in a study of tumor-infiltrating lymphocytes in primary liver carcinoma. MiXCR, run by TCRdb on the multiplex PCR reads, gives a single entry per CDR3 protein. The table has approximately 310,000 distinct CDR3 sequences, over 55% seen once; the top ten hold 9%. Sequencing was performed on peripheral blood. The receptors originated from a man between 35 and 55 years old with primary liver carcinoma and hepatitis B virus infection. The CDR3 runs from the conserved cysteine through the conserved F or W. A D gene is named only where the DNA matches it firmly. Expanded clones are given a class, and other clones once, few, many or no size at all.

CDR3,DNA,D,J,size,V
CSVLTGTGTQYF,TGCAGCGTCCTAACAGGGACGGGGACCCAGTACTTC,-,TRBJ2-5,once,TRBV29-1
CASSLGGGVVTDTQYF,TGTGCCAGCAGCTTGGGGGGGGGAGTGGTCACAGATACGCAGTATTTT,TRBD2,TRBJ2-3,many,TRBV11-2
CASSLEGGSDTGELFF,TGTGCCAGCAGCTTAGAGGGGGGGTCGGACACAGGGGAGCTGTTTTTT,TRBD2,TRBJ2-2,-,TRBV11-2
CAWDGGPTGANVLTF,TGTGCCTGGGACGGGGGGCCCACTGGGGCCAACGTCCTGACTTTC,-,TRBJ2-6,-,TRBV30
CASSQGATGANVLTF,TGTGCCAGCAGCCAGGGGGCGACTGGGGCCAACGTCCTGACTTTC,TRBD1,TRBJ2-6,many,TRBV5-4
CASSFGPTGELFF,TGTGCCAGCAGCTTCGGACCAACCGGGGAGCTGTTTTTT,-,TRBJ2-2,few,TRBV5-6
CASSYGPNEQFF,TGTGCCAGCAGTTACGGACCGAATGAGCAGTTCTTC,-,TRBJ2-1,many,TRBV6-5
CASSLSGRETQYF,TGCGCCAGCAGCTTGAGTGGACGGGAGACCCAGTACTTC,-,TRBJ2-5,-,TRBV5-1
CAITLGRNTEAFF,TGTGCCATCACCTTAGGCAGAAACACTGAAGCTTTCTTT,-,TRBJ1-1,-,TRBV11-2
CASSGLGRGSTEAFF,TGTGCCAGCAGTGGACTGGGTAGGGGTTCAACTGAAGCTTTCTTT,-,TRBJ1-1,-,TRBV6-5
CASSQEGRSTYTQYF,TGCGCCAGCAGCCAAGAGGGTAGAAGCACATATACGCAGTATTTT,-,TRBJ2-3,-,TRBV4-1
CASSFPFQETQYF,TGTGCCAGCAGTTTCCCCTTCCAAGAGACCCAGTACTTC,-,TRBJ2-5,many,TRBV12-3/TRBV12-4
CGVSYGTGTNEQYF,TGCGGCGTCTCGTACGGGACAGGGACCAACGAGCAATACTTC,TRBD1,TRBJ2-7,-,TRBV29-1
CAWGRPREQYF,TGTGCCTGGGGTCGCCCGAGGGAGCAGTACTTC,-,TRBJ2-7,-,TRBV30
CASSLDRVPGELFF,TGTGCCAGCAGTCTGGACAGGGTTCCCGGGGAGCTGTTTTTT,TRBD1,TRBJ2-2,-,TRBV12-3/TRBV12-4
CANSQPPGAGGLHKQYF,TGCGCCAACAGCCAACCTCCCGGGGCAGGGGGGCTCCACAAGCAGTACTTC,-,TRBJ2-7,-,TRBV4-1
CASSSPGRTLLEEQYF,TGTGCCAGCAGCTCTCCGGGCCGTACCCTCCTTGAGGAGCAGTACTTC,-,TRBJ2-7,once,TRBV7-2
CASSTHRGRNTEASF,TGTGCCAGCAGCACCCACCGGGGTAGGAACACTGAAGCTTCCTTT,-,TRBJ1-1,-,TRBV11-3
CASSDPGWDEQCF,TGTGCCAGCAGTGACCCCGGGTGGGACGAGCAGTGCTTC,-,TRBJ2-7,-,TRBV6-1
CASTRSEIPTPRDTQYF,TGTGCCAGCACGCGTAGCGAGATTCCAACCCCACGGGATACGCAGTACTTT,-,TRBJ2-3,-,TRBV6-5
CASSLVTGSNQPQHF,TGTGCCAGCAGCTTAGTGACAGGGAGCAATCAGCCCCAGCATTTT,TRBD1,TRBJ1-5,-,TRBV7-2
CANSRDQGLASNVQSF,TGTGCCAACAGTCGTGACCAGGGACTAGCATCCAATGTGCAGTCCTTC,TRBD2,TRBJ2-1,-,TRBV5-4
CASSPRVSEQYF,TGTGCCAGCAGCCCGCGGGTATCCGAGCAGTACTTC,-,TRBJ2-7,-,TRBV7-9